Detailed here is one T cell receptor beta chain. These data originate in a study of blood T cell repertoires in COVID-19. The wider study: Acute and convalescent COVID-19 specimens originated in the United States, Italy and Spain.

Measured with immunoSEQ multiplex PCR; TCRdb has only the in-frame clones, and not every one. The data contain 250,000 to 350,000 clones, around 91% of them singletons. This CDR3 has 13 amino acids. V was shortened by 0 bases and J by 7 bases, with 7 bases between the two germline ends. The germline gives CDR1 SGDLS, CDR2 YYNGEE. Sequenced: peripheral blood. This clonotype was obtained from a woman in her fifties or sixties with acute or convalescent COVID-19. The rearrangement joins TRBV9 to TRBJ2-2, with unresolved D. The CDR3 region is CASSVEQLGELFF. In nucleotides, the CDR3 is TGTGCCAGCAGCGTAGAACAGCTCGGGGAGCTGTTTTTT.